These T cell receptor beta chains were read from a single sample in a study of Ad26.COV2.S vaccination and SARS-CoV-2 variants. Some clones are missing from TCRdb's copy, which holds only in-frame ones; the method was immunoSEQ multiplex PCR. The data hold under 550,000 clones, with more than 75% observed a single time. The material was peripheral blood, obtained in a trial of Ad26.COV2.S vaccine versus placebo. The source is a person between 18 and 65 years old who received the Ad26.COV2.S COVID-19 vaccine or a placebo. The CDR3 runs from the conserved cysteine through the conserved F or W. D genes are given only for firm matches. Some rows have no size entry. The others give once, few or many, or a class for an expanded clone.

DNA	CDR3	size	J	length	V	D
TGTGCCGGAGGTGGGACTAAGGAGCTGTTTTTT	CAGGGTKELFF	-	TRBJ2-2	11	TRBV7-2	TRBD2
TGTGCCAGTAGTATCCGACAGGGTGTGTACACTGAAGCTTTCTTT	CASSIRQGVYTEAFF	-	TRBJ1-1	15	TRBV19	TRBD1
TGCGCCAGCAGTGAGTTCGGGTTTGAAAAACTGTTTTTT	CASSEFGFEKLFF	-	TRBJ1-4	13	TRBV10-1	-
TGCGCCAGCAGTTCGGGGCAGGGGGGATCCTACGAGCAGTACTTC	CASSSGQGGSYEQYF	-	TRBJ2-7	15	TRBV4-1	-
TGTGCCAGCAGCATGCCACAGCTGAACTATGGCTACACCTTC	CASSMPQLNYGYTF	-	TRBJ1-2	14	TRBV7-2	-
TGTGCCAGCAGCCACCGTTTGGCAGGGCGAAAGGCTAATGAAAAACTGTTTTTT	CASSHRLAGRKANEKLFF	-	TRBJ1-4	18	TRBV4-2	-
TGTGCCAGCAGCTTCCAATTCCTGCCTCCTAGCGGGGGGGCTGAGCAGTACTTC	CASSFQFLPPSGGAEQYF	-	TRBJ2-7	18	TRBV7-8	TRBD2
TGTGCCAGCAGTCCCGGGCGAGGTTTCCAGCCCCAGCATTTT	CASSPGRGFQPQHF	-	TRBJ1-5	14	TRBV27	-
TGCGCCAGCAGCCAAGACCATCGGCAGATGGGAAAACTGTTTTTT	CASSQDHRQMGKLFF	-	TRBJ1-4	15	TRBV4-3	-
TGTGCCAGCAGCCATCCCCTTAACACCGGGGAGCTGTTTTTT	CASSHPLNTGELFF	once	TRBJ2-2	14	TRBV3-1/TRBV3-2	-
TGTGCCAGCGGGAGCTCTGGAAACACCATATATTTT	CASGSSGNTIYF	-	TRBJ1-3	12	TRBV2	-
TGCAGCGTTGAAAGGGACTACGAGCAGTACTTC	CSVERDYEQYF	-	TRBJ2-7	11	TRBV29-1	-
TGTGCCAGCAGCCCAGACCCTAACTATGGCTACACCTTC	CASSPDPNYGYTF	-	TRBJ1-2	13	TRBV11-2	-
TGTGCCAGCAGCTGGGGGCCTCTCTACACCTTC	CASSWGPLYTF	-	TRBJ1-2	11	TRBV7-9	-
TGTGCCAGCAGCCCGTATGCTGGGGCCAACGTCCTGACTTTC	CASSPYAGANVLTF	-	TRBJ2-6	14	TRBV5-6	-
TGTGCCAGCAGTTTTCGAGGGGTCGCCTCCTACGAGCAGTACTTC	CASSFRGVASYEQYF	-	TRBJ2-7	15	TRBV28	-
TGTGCCAGCAGTCCCCTGGACAGCTACTACGAGCAGTACTTC	CASSPLDSYYEQYF	-	TRBJ2-7	14	TRBV27	-
TGTGCCAGCAGTCGCACACAGGGAATAGGCCACGAGCAGTACTTC	CASSRTQGIGHEQYF	-	TRBJ2-7	15	TRBV28	-
TGCGCCAGCAGCTCCCATTATGGGAGGAATGAGCAGTTCTTC	CASSSHYGRNEQFF	-	TRBJ2-1	14	TRBV5-1	-
TGTGCCAGCTCAGCGACAAACTCCTACGAGCAGTACTTC	CASSATNSYEQYF	once	TRBJ2-7	13	TRBV18	-
TGTGCCAGCAGCTTAGAAGGTCAGGGAAATTCACCCCTCCACTTT	CASSLEGQGNSPLHF	-	TRBJ1-6	15	TRBV11-2	-
TGCGCCAGCAGCTGGGGGACTGGTGGACGTAATAATTCACCCCTCCACTTT	CASSWGTGGRNNSPLHF	-	TRBJ1-6	17	TRBV5-1	-
TGTGCCAGCAGTTACACCGGGACAGGGGGAAACACCATATATTTT	CASSYTGTGGNTIYF	-	TRBJ1-3	15	TRBV6-5	TRBD1
TGCGCCAGCAGCCTGGGAGGAGGAGGGAACACTGAAGCTTTCTTT	CASSLGGGGNTEAFF	few	TRBJ1-1	15	TRBV4-1	-
TGCGCCAGCAGCCAAGATTGGCAGGGGGCATACAATGAGCAGTTCTTC	CASSQDWQGAYNEQFF	-	TRBJ2-1	16	TRBV4-3	TRBD1
TGTGCCAGCAGCTCTCCTTCCGGGGAGCTGTTTTTT	CASSSPSGELFF	-	TRBJ2-2	12	TRBV7-3	-
TGTGCCACCAGCAGAGATCCCACCGGGGAGCTGTTTTTT	CATSRDPTGELFF	-	TRBJ2-2	13	TRBV15	-
TGCAGCGTTGAATGGGTAGGGGGGATAACCGGGGAGCTGTTTTTT	CSVEWVGGITGELFF	once	TRBJ2-2	15	TRBV29-1	-
TGTGCCGAGGTAGGACGAGAAAAACTGTTTTTT	CAEVGREKLFF	-	TRBJ1-4	11	TRBV27	-
TGTGCCTGGGGTAGGCAAAGCTCCTACGAGCAGTACTTC	CAWGRQSSYEQYF	-	TRBJ2-7	13	TRBV30	-
TGTGCCAGCAGTGAAGTGGGACTAGCGGGGGGACGCTACGAGCAGTACTTC	CASSEVGLAGGRYEQYF	-	TRBJ2-7	17	TRBV2	TRBD2
TGTGCCTGGAGTGTGTGGGTTGATTCACCCCTCCACTTT	CAWSVWVDSPLHF	once	TRBJ1-6	13	TRBV30	-
TGCGCCAGCAGCCAAGAACAGGCCAATAATTCACCCCTCCACTTT	CASSQEQANNSPLHF	-	TRBJ1-6	15	TRBV4-1	-
TGTGCCAGCAGTTACGGGCCGTCTGGAAACACCATATATTTT	CASSYGPSGNTIYF	once	TRBJ1-3	14	TRBV7-8	-
TGTGCCAGCGGCCATGGGGGTTATCAGCCCCAGCATTTT	CASGHGGYQPQHF	-	TRBJ1-5	13	TRBV27	-
TGTGCCAGCAGTCAGGATACTCAGGGAAGAGACCGGTACTTC	CASSQDTQGRDRYF	-	TRBJ2-7	14	TRBV6-2/TRBV6-3	-
TGTGCCAGCAGGTCCGGGACAGGGGGTCCAACCGGGGAGCTGTTTTTT	CASRSGTGGPTGELFF	-	TRBJ2-2	16	TRBV28	TRBD1
TGTGCCAGCAGCCACGGACTGGGGATAACTGAAGCTTTCTTT	CASSHGLGITEAFF	-	TRBJ1-1	14	TRBV3-1/TRBV3-2	-
TGTGCCAGCCGGGAACCAGTCACAGATACGCAGTATTTT	CASREPVTDTQYF	-	TRBJ2-3	13	TRBV6-5	-
TGTGCCAGTAGTCTTCCCAATCAGCCCCAGCATTTT	CASSLPNQPQHF	-	TRBJ1-5	12	TRBV19	-
TGTGCCAGCTCCAAGAGCCAGGCAAGCTCTGGAAACACCATATATTTT	CASSKSQASSGNTIYF	-	TRBJ1-3	16	TRBV18	-
TGCGCCAGCGGAGCTCCTTCCGGGACGGTTGAATCTGAGCAGTTCTTC	CASGAPSGTVESEQFF	-	TRBJ2-1	16	TRBV10-2	-
TGTGCCAGCAGCTTACTCCGGGAACGTGGTCAAGAGACCCAGTACTTC	CASSLLRERGQETQYF	-	TRBJ2-5	16	TRBV5-4	-
TGTGCCAGCACCCCGGAGGGTCAGGCTACCTACGAGCAGTACTTC	CASTPEGQATYEQYF	-	TRBJ2-7	15	TRBV6-6	-
TGTGCCAGCAGCTTGGGACAGTCGTCTGAAAAACTGTTTTTT	CASSLGQSSEKLFF	-	TRBJ1-4	14	TRBV5-4	-
TGTGCCAGCAGTGAAGAACAGGGCCTTAACTATGGCTACACCTTC	CASSEEQGLNYGYTF	-	TRBJ1-2	15	TRBV2	-
TGCGCCAGCAGCTCAACCCCTTCGGGGAGCTCCTACAATGAGCAGTTCTTC	CASSSTPSGSSYNEQFF	-	TRBJ2-1	17	TRBV5-1	-
TGCAGCGTTGACCGGAAGCGGGGGGGCACAGATACGCAGTATTTT	CSVDRKRGGTDTQYF	-	TRBJ2-3	15	TRBV29-1	TRBD2
TGTGCCAGCAGTTTACTAGGGGACCATGGCTACACCTTC	CASSLLGDHGYTF	-	TRBJ1-2	13	TRBV12-3/TRBV12-4	-
TGCGCCAGCAGTCACGGAGGGGCCTTCACAGATACGCAGTATTTT	CASSHGGAFTDTQYF	-	TRBJ2-3	15	TRBV10-1	-
TGTGCCAGTAGTATGGGCCTTACGAACACCGGGGAGCTGTTTTTT	CASSMGLTNTGELFF	-	TRBJ2-2	15	TRBV19	-
TGTGCCAGCAGTTACGTCGTGGGCTATGGCTACACCTTC	CASSYVVGYGYTF	-	TRBJ1-2	13	TRBV6-5	-
TGTGCCAGCTCTCCCGGGACCCGTGGCGAGCAGTACTTC	CASSPGTRGEQYF	-	TRBJ2-7	13	TRBV18	-
TGTGCCAGCAGTTCGGGACTAGCGGGGGCCCTCGGAGCCGGGGAGCTGTTTTTT	CASSSGLAGALGAGELFF	-	TRBJ2-2	18	TRBV2	TRBD2
TGTGCCAGCAGCTTAGACAGGGTTACGGGAGAGACCCAGTACTTC	CASSLDRVTGETQYF	-	TRBJ2-5	15	TRBV7-9	-
TGTGCCACCAGGATTGGAGAGAACACTGAAGCTTTCTTT	CATRIGENTEAFF	-	TRBJ1-1	13	TRBV6-5	-
TGCGCCAGCACAAACTCGGTAGGAAACACCATATATTTT	CASTNSVGNTIYF	-	TRBJ1-3	13	TRBV5-1	-
TGCAGCGTTGTTGGGTACGAGCAGTACTTC	CSVVGYEQYF	-	TRBJ2-7	10	TRBV29-1	-
TGTGCCAGCAGTTCCTCCGGCAATCAGCCCCAGCATTTT	CASSSSGNQPQHF	-	TRBJ1-5	13	TRBV7-9	-